A selection of T cell receptor beta chains follows, all from one sample in a study of CD8 T cells in Susac syndrome. TCRdb fed the immunoSEQ multiplex PCR reads into MiXCR, producing one record per CDR3 protein. The table records approximately 210,000 distinct CDR3 sequences, approximately 94% of them present only once. Input material: CD4+ T cells from PBMCs. The origin of the receptors is a human donor with Susac syndrome. CDR3s include the opening cysteine and the closing phenylalanine or tryptophan. The D gene is left open where the match is weak. Clone size is stated in some rows and not others, as once, few, many or a class when expanded.

J gene	D gene	V gene	clone size	CDR3 DNA	CDR3 protein
TRBJ2-2	.	TRBV20-1	.	TGCAGTGCTAGAGCTCCCACGGCCGTCGCGAACACCGGGGAGCTGTTTTTT	CSARAPTAVANTGELFF
TRBJ1-2	.	TRBV28	.	TGTGCCAGCAGTTTTGGAGCCGGGGATAACTATGGCTACACCTTC	CASSFGAGDNYGYTF
TRBJ2-3	.	TRBV5-1	.	TGCGCCAGCAGCTTGATAGGTAGCAACACAGATACGCAGTATTTT	CASSLIGSNTDTQYF
TRBJ1-1	.	TRBV30	.	TGTGCCTGGAGTGTATTTACGGGCGTCCAACCCACTGAAGCTTTCTTT	CAWSVFTGVQPTEAFF
TRBJ1-3	.	TRBV20-1	.	TGCAGTGCTACGAACACGGCCTCTGGAAACACCATATATTTT	CSATNTASGNTIYF
TRBJ2-7	TRBD1	TRBV30	once	TGTGCCTGGAGTGCGTCGGGACAGGGGGCATTCCAGTACTTC	CAWSASGQGAFQYF
TRBJ2-3	TRBD2	TRBV20-1	.	TGCAGTGCCTGGTTGGGGGGGAGCACAGATACGCAGTATTTT	CSAWLGGSTDTQYF
TRBJ2-5	TRBD2	TRBV20-1	.	TGCAGTGCCGGAGCGGGGCCCCGAGAGACCCAGTACTTC	CSAGAGPRETQYF
TRBJ1-1	.	TRBV30	.	TGTGCCTGGATGCAGGGCGTGAACACTGAAGCTTTCTTT	CAWMQGVNTEAFF
TRBJ2-7	.	TRBV7-2	.	TGTGCCAGCAGCTTATCAGGGCAGGTCTACGAGCAGTACTTC	CASSLSGQVYEQYF
TRBJ1-1	TRBD1	TRBV7-9	.	TGTGCCAGCAGCCTCGGACAGGGAACGTCGAAAGCTTTCTTT	CASSLGQGTSKAFF
TRBJ2-1	.	TRBV29-1	.	TGCAGCGTTGCGGGATTCAATGAGCAGTTCTTC	CSVAGFNEQFF
TRBJ1-1	.	TRBV10-3	.	TGTGCCATCAGTGAGTCATTCACTGAAGCTTTCTTT	CAISESFTEAFF
TRBJ1-3	.	TRBV20-1	.	TGCAGTGCTAGAGATCTCGGGGGATCTGGAAACACCATATATTTT	CSARDLGGSGNTIYF